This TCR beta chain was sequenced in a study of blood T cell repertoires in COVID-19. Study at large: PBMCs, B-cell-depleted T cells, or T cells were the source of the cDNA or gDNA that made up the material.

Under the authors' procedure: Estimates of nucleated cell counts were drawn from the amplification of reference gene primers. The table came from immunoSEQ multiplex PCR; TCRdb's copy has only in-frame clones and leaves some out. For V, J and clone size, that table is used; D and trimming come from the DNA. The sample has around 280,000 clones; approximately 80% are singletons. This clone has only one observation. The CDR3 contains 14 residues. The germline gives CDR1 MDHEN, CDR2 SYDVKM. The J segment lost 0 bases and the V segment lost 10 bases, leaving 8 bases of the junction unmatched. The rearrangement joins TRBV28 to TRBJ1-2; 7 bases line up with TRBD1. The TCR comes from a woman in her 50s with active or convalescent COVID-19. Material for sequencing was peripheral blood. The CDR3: CATRGQGANYGYTF. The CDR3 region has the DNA TGTGCCACCCGGGGGCAGGGGGCTAACTATGGCTACACCTTC.